Below are 30 T cell receptor beta chains sequenced from a single sample in a study of OX40 agonist ivuxolimab in advanced cancers. TCRdb's copy holds only in-frame clones and misses some; the assay was immunoSEQ multiplex PCR. The sample contains approximately 89,000 clones, 70% to 90% of which appear only once. The input for sequencing was CD4+ or CD8+ T cells sorted from blood, taken in a trial of the OX40 agonist ivuxolimab. The receptors come from an adult with an advanced solid tumor such as melanoma, head and neck, liver or kidney cancer.

The CDR3 region is CASSVLGGSGNYGYTF. Written as DNA, the CDR3 is TGTGCCAGCAGCGTACTTGGGGGGTCGGGTAACTATGGCTACACCTTC. This chain links TRBV9 with TRBJ1-2, with D possibly TRBD1 on 5 matching bases. The germline V gene has CDR1 SGDLS and CDR2 YYNGEE. The CDR3 is 16 amino acids. V was cut by 1 base and J by 1 base, with 14 bases left in between.

This chain links TRBV7-3 with TRBJ2-3, with 8 bases lining up with TRBD1. The CDR3 length is 15 residues. Germline loops: CDR1 SGHTA, CDR2 FQGTGA. With 2 bases clipped from V and 5 bases from J, the junction kept 6 bases outside the gene matches. CDR3 nucleotide sequence: TGTGCCAGCAGCTTAGGGACAGGAATTAAAGATACGCAGTATTTT. It codes for CASSLGTGIKDTQYF. Full variable domain (rest looked up from reference TRBV7-3 and TRBJ2-3): GAGVSQTPSNKVTEKGKYVELRCDPISGHTALYWYRQSLGQGPEFLIYFQGTGAADDSGLPNDRFFAVRPEGSVSTLKIQRTERGDSAVYLCASSLGTGIKDTQYFGPGTRLTVL.

This clone has just one count. The J gene is TRBJ2-3, the V gene TRBV5-5; perhaps TRBD1 as D (5 bases). Trimming took off 4 bases at V and 4 bases at J, with 19 bases between the two ends. The V gene's germline CDR1 is SGHKS and CDR2 YYEKEE (reference sequence). The CDR3 is 16 residues long. CDR3 in DNA: TGTGCCAGCAGCCCCCTGGAGTGGGTAGGGGCAGATACGCAGTATTTT. This gives the protein CASSPLEWVGADTQYF.

This clone is a singleton in its sample. The CDR3 does not end in the conserved phenylalanine or tryptophan, so this is likely a read error. This CDR3 is CASSLQSNNSPLHL. The CDR3 nucleotides read TGTGCCAGCTCACTTCAGTCGAATAATTCACCCCTCCACCTT. The J gene is TRBJ1-6, the V gene TRBV18; D call uncertain. The germline V gene has CDR1 KGHSH and CDR2 LQKENI. V lost 4 bases to trimming and J lost 5 bases, with 9 bases between them. There are 14 residues in the CDR3.

The V call is TRBV7-9, the J call TRBJ2-7; D is ambiguous. Germline values: CDR1 SEHNR, CDR2 FQNEAQ (reference sequence). This CDR3 spans 13 amino acids. Trimming took 1 base from V and 9 from J, leaving 13 bases between them. CDR3 nucleotide sequence: TGTGCCAGCAGCTTAGTTACAGAAGGATGGCAGTACTTC. Its translation is CASSLVTEGWQYF.

The chain is built from TRBV6-5 and TRBJ1-2; D unclear. CDR3 size: 13 residues. Trimming removed 8 bases from V and 4 bases from J, with 14 bases in between. Germline CDR1 reads MNHEY; CDR2 reads SVGAGI. The CDR3, as DNA: TGTGCCAGCGGCAAGTTGGCGGTCTATGGCTACACCTTC. Residues: CASGKLAVYGYTF.

The CDR3 loop is CASSFTWEQYF. The CDR3 bases are TGTGCCAGCAGCTTTACGTGGGAGCAGTACTTC. The chain has TRBV5-8 and TRBJ2-7; no definite D call. Germline CDR1 reads SGHTS; CDR2 reads YDEGEE. The V gene lost 2 bases and the J gene lost 7 bases, with 7 bases spanning the gap. This CDR3 region has 11 residues.

This chain joins TRBV6-6 and TRBJ1-1; TRBD1 matches 8 bases. This CDR3 comprises 15 residues. The germline V gene has CDR1 MNHNY and CDR2 SVGAGI (reference sequence). V trimming: 6 bases; J trimming: 4 bases; junction bases outside the gene matches: 10. The CDR3: CASREDRVGGTEAFF. The DNA of the CDR3 is TGTGCCAGCAGGGAGGACAGGGTTGGAGGCACTGAAGCTTTCTTT.

The CDR3 DNA follows: TGTGCCAGCAGTGGAGGGTGGAGAAGCAATCAGCCCCAGCATTTT. Its protein is CASSGGWRSNQPQHF. The V gene is TRBV2, the J gene TRBJ1-5, with D hard to call. The germline V gene has CDR1 SNHLY and CDR2 FYNNEI. The germline V and J ends were trimmed by 4 bases and 1 base, with 11 bases remaining between them. The CDR3 covers 15 residues.

V usage is TRBV7-2 and J usage is TRBJ1-4; a possible D gene is TRBD1 (5 bases). The CDR3 length is 14 residues. V was cut by 5 bases and J by 1 base, with 8 bases left in between. Germline CDR1 and CDR2: SGHTA and FQGNSA. The CDR3 is CASSPQGTNEKLFF. In DNA, the CDR3 is TGTGCCAGCAGCCCCCAGGGAACTAATGAAAAACTGTTTTTT.

The genes are TRBV12-5 and TRBJ2-5, with D hard to call. The CDR3 runs 13 residues. Trimming removed 4 bases at V and 5 bases at J, with 11 bases between. Per germline, CDR1 LGHNT and CDR2 FRNRAP. This CDR3 reads CASGSPGPETQYF. The CDR3 DNA follows: TGTGCTAGTGGTTCCCCGGGTCCGGAGACCCAGTACTTC.

The chain is built from TRBV7-6 and TRBJ1-3, with 8 bases aligning to TRBD1. There are 14 residues in the CDR3. Germline CDR1 SGHVS, CDR2 FNYEAQ. V dropped 5 bases and J dropped 4; count of bases not matched to a gene: 4. The CDR3 region has the DNA TGTGCCAGCAGCCGTACAGGGGGAGGAAACACCATATATTTT. It codes for CASSRTGGGNTIYF.

The V and J genes are TRBV11-3 and TRBJ2-5; the D gene is possibly TRBD2 (5 bases). V dropped 4 bases and J dropped 5 bases, with 11 bases sitting between them. CDR1 is SGHNT, CDR2 YENEEA, per germline. The CDR3 extends over 13 amino acids. This CDR3 is CASSSPREETQYF. CDR3 nucleotide sequence: TGTGCCAGCAGCTCCCCGAGGGAGGAGACCCAGTACTTC.

The chain carries TRBV6-1 and TRBJ1-2; unclear D gene. V lost 5 bases, J lost 3 bases, and 10 bases lay in between. The CDR3 has 13 amino acids. Per germline, CDR1 MNHNS and CDR2 SASEGT. Here the CDR3 DNA reads TGTGCCAGCAGTTCCCGTTGGGACTATGGCTACACCTTC. Its protein product is CASSSRWDYGYTF.

The V and J genes are TRBV19 and TRBJ2-4; D possibly uses TRBD1 or TRBD2 (5 bases each). V was cut by 5 bases and J by 5 bases, with 16 bases left in between. The CDR3 spans 15 residues. The germline V gene has CDR1 LNHDA and CDR2 SQIVND (reference sequence). DNA for the CDR3: TGTGCCAGTAGTCTCTCCGGGACCTGGGAAAACATTCAGTACTTC. It codes for CASSLSGTWENIQYF.

The chain has TRBV5-4 and TRBJ1-1; no firm D call. The V end was cut by 1 base, the J end by 1 base, with 5 bases between. Germline V gene sequence: CDR1 SGHNT, CDR2 YYREEE (reference sequence). The CDR3 consists of 13 residues. The CDR3 spells CASSLFGNTEAFF. CDR3 DNA sequence: TGTGCCAGCAGCTTGTTCGGGAACACTGAAGCTTTCTTT.

On this clone itself: As the CDR3 is not closed by the conserved phenylalanine or tryptophan, this likely results from a read error. The chain has TRBV5-6 and TRBJ1-6; D might be TRBD1 (5 bases). With 5 bases removed from V and 3 bases from J, the gap between germline ends came to 21 bases. Per germline, CDR1 SGHDT and CDR2 YYEEEE. This CDR3 contains 18 residues. CDR3 nucleotides: TGTGCCAGCAGTTTTCGGGAGGGACGCCCGGGCTATAATTCACCCCTCCACCTT. This translates into CASSFREGRPGYNSPLHL.

The gene calls are TRBV25-1 and TRBJ2-1; D possibly uses TRBD1 or TRBD2 (5 bases each). The V end lost 1 base, the J end lost 8 bases, and 18 bases lay between the germline ends. In germline, CDR1 is MGHDK, CDR2 SYGVNS. The CDR3 sequence is 16 residues long. CDR3 in amino acids: CASSELGTAFVHEQFF. The CDR3 DNA follows: TGTGCCAGCAGTGAATTGGGGACCGCGTTCGTTCATGAGCAGTTCTTC.

This clone was seen only a few times. J is TRBJ1-1 and V is TRBV29-1; D is unresolved. The CDR3 has 11 residues. Germline CDR1 reads SQVTM; CDR2 reads ANQGSEA. The ends were cut back, 4 bases at V and 1 base at J, with 4 bases in the middle. The CDR3, as DNA: TGCAGCGTTGTTAGGAACACTGAAGCTTTCTTT. It yields the protein CSVVRNTEAFF.

The V call is TRBV18, the J call TRBJ1-4; TRBD1 matches 7 bases. CDR3 length: 16 amino acids. From germline, CDR1 is KGHSH and CDR2 LQKENI. V was clipped by 3 bases and J by 4 bases; unmatched bases: 8. The CDR3, as DNA: TGTGCCAGCTCACCCCCATGGACAGGAAATAATGAAAAACTGTTTTTT. Protein: CASSPPWTGNNEKLFF.

The chain is built from TRBV18 and TRBJ2-1; D uncertain. Germline CDR1 KGHSH, CDR2 LQKENI. The CDR3 totals 12 residues. The V end was cut by 4 bases, the J end by 10 bases, with 11 bases between. In DNA form, the CDR3 reads TGTGCCAGCTCACGTTCTGGGGAAGAGCAGTTCTTC. Encoded protein: CASSRSGEEQFF.

This chain joins TRBV6-5 and TRBJ1-1; no firm D call. This CDR3 has 15 amino acids. Germline loops: CDR1 MNHEY, CDR2 SVGAGI. The germline V and J ends were trimmed by 0 bases and 5 bases, with 13 bases remaining between them. This CDR3 reads CASSYSRTFTTEAFF. DNA of the CDR3: TGTGCCAGCAGTTACTCCAGGACGTTCACGACTGAAGCTTTCTTT.

The rearrangement uses TRBV6-1 and TRBJ1-3; D is undetermined. Trimming pared 11 bases from V and 2 bases from J, leaving 13 bases between. Germline V lookup: CDR1 MNHNS, CDR2 SASEGT. This CDR3 has 13 amino acids. The CDR3 loop reads CAAVPTTGNTIYF. The CDR3 DNA sequence: TGTGCCGCGGTCCCTACGACTGGAAACACCATATATTTT.

The chain uses TRBV6-6 and TRBJ1-4; no clear D gene. Trimming took off 6 bases at V and 8 bases at J, with 13 bases between the two ends. The CDR3 sequence is 13 residues long. CDR1 MNHNY and CDR2 SVGAGI come from the germline V gene (reference sequence). CDR3 DNA sequence: TGTGCCAGCAGGGACCCGGTACAGGAAAAACTGTTTTTT. Translation: CASRDPVQEKLFF.

The genes are TRBV7-3 and TRBJ2-3; D possibly uses TRBD1 or TRBD2 (6 bases each). Trimming removed 2 bases at V and 2 bases at J, with 14 bases between. The CDR3 length is 16 residues. CDR1 is SGHTA and CDR2 is FQGTGA in the germline V gene. The CDR3 reads CASSLGVGGHTDTQYF. The CDR3 DNA reads as TGTGCCAGCAGCTTAGGCGTGGGGGGCCACACAGATACGCAGTATTTT.

This clone is a singleton in its sample. This chain links TRBV6-1 with TRBJ1-1, with TRBD1 matching over 8 bases. Germline values: CDR1 MNHNS, CDR2 SASEGT. V was clipped by 6 bases and J by 5 bases; unmatched bases: 11. The CDR3 runs 15 residues. The CDR3 loop reads CASRSGQGGRTEAFF. As DNA, the CDR3 is TGTGCCAGCAGATCAGGACAGGGAGGCAGGACTGAAGCTTTCTTT.

The chain uses TRBV6-4 and TRBJ2-1, with a tentative D call TRBD2 (7 bases). V lost 2 bases, J lost 6 bases, and 14 bases lay in between. The CDR3 has 15 amino acids. CDR1 is MRHNA and CDR2 is SNTAGT in the germline V gene. The CDR3 here is CASSDPRGGRNEQFF. The CDR3, as DNA: TGTGCCAGCAGTGACCCTAGGGGGGGCCGCAATGAGCAGTTCTTC.

The chain carries TRBV7-3 and TRBJ2-2; D remains ambiguous. V shed 3 bases and J shed 4 bases, with 12 bases lying between them. The CDR3 is 15 amino acids. Germline CDR1 is SGHTA and CDR2 is FQGTGA. CDR3 coding DNA: TGTGCCAGCAGCTTTGGGCAGGCCGGCACCGGGGAGCTGTTTTTT. Its translation: CASSFGQAGTGELFF.

The chain is built from TRBV19 and TRBJ2-5, with 7 bases aligning to TRBD2. CDR1 is LNHDA, CDR2 SQIVND, per germline (reference sequence). Unmatched junction bases numbered 1, after V lost 5 bases and J lost 4 bases. This CDR3 spans 12 amino acids. CDR3 amino acids: CASSGGGETQYF. The CDR3 DNA follows: TGTGCCAGTAGTGGGGGGGGAGAGACCCAGTACTTC.

J is TRBJ1-4 and V is TRBV19, with D hard to call. Germline V lookup: CDR1 LNHDA, CDR2 SQIVND (reference sequence). Trimming removed 9 bases at V and 4 bases at J, with 18 bases between. This CDR3 is built from 15 residues. The CDR3 loop reads CASQHPRRGNEKLFF. The CDR3 DNA sequence: TGTGCCAGCCAACACCCAAGGCGGGGTAATGAAAAACTGTTTTTT.